The entry below describes one T cell receptor beta chain. The sample comes from a study of blood T cell repertoires in COVID-19. Study background: Sources were T cells, B-cell-depleted T cells, or PBMCs; the material itself was cDNA or gDNA.

This CDR3 is built from 14 residues. Germline loops: CDR1 MDHEN, CDR2 SYDVKM. Trimming took 6 bases from V and 3 from J, leaving 14 bases between them. Per the study methods: Cell counts per sample came from amplifying reference gene primers. Produced via immunoSEQ multiplex PCR; TCRdb's table is partial and in-frame only. The V and J calls and clone size come from that table; D and trimming were worked out from the DNA. Seen here are roughly 200,000 clones, approximately 82% observed once, and the top ten hold around 7.9%. Sequencing was performed on peripheral blood. The source of this sequence is a man aged 40-50 years with active or convalescent COVID-19. The chain is built from TRBV28 and TRBJ1-1; weak D call: TRBD1 (5 bases). The CDR3 DNA is TGTGCCAGCAGGTGGGGGGGATCTTACACTGAAGCTTTCTTT. Amino acid sequence: CASRWGGSYTEAFF. Combining the CDR3 with reference TRBV28 and TRBJ1-1 gives the whole variable domain DVKVTQSSRYLVKRTGEKVFLECVQDMDHENMFWYRQDPGLGLRLIYFSYDVKMKEKGDIPEGYSVSREKKERFSLILESASTNQTSMYLCASRWGGSYTEAFFGQGTRLTVV.